The text below deals with one T cell receptor beta chain. What it binds is not known. The sample belongs to a study of blood T cells in healthy people across ages. Study results and caveats: Diversity estimates drawn from one million T cells were deemed underestimates. Both higher diversity and more naive CD4+ cells marked long-lived donors when set against aged donors.

Then a second PCR, running about 6 to 11 cycles, was carried out with a sample-barcoded 5' primer and a J-beta primer mix. A template-switch adaptor that had 12 random nucleotides put a tag on each cDNA molecule. Each single sample gave us at least 2.5 million CDR3-containing paired-end reads. TCRdb reprocessed the 5' RACE reads via MiXCR and lists one record per CDR3 protein. The repertoire has about 290,000 distinct CDR3 sequences, 27% of them found once; the top ten carry 25% to 30%. Looked up from germline, CDR1 is DFQATT and CDR2 is SNEGSKA (reference sequence). The CDR3 has 15 residues. V was pared by 2 bases and J by 4 bases, with 7 bases of the junction left unmatched.

The J gene is TRBJ2-1, the V gene TRBV20-1, with 8 bases identical to TRBD2. The sample taken for sequencing was blood. This clonotype was sampled from a woman between 65 and 79 years old in good health. CDR3 sequence (DNA): TGCAGTGCTAGAAATATAGCGGGGCTTTACAATGAGCAGTTCTTC. Its protein is CSARNIAGLYNEQFF.